The clone carrying this TCR beta chain was seen many times. The sample belongs to a study of T cell clonality in common variable immunodeficiency. Assay: immunoSEQ multiplex PCR; the TCRdb copy retains only in-frame clones and omits some. The data show under 45,000 clones, none appearing only once, with over 1.1% held by the ten largest. Sequencing was performed on peripheral blood mononuclear cells. The source is a person aged 18 to 75 in good health.

Incomplete CDR3 DNA: TGTGCCAGCAGCCAACCAGGGATGCCCTACGAG. Translating it yields CASSQPGMPYE. The full CDR3 sequence reads CASSQPGMPYEQYF. The chain joins TRBV7-2 to TRBJ2-7; D might be TRBD1 (5 bases). The read halts 3 residues ahead of the CDR3 end, with the missing end drawn from the germline J gene. V was trimmed by 5 bases and J by 2 bases, leaving 13 bases between them. The CDR3 covers 14 residues. Germline lookup yields CDR1 SGHTA and CDR2 FQGNSA.